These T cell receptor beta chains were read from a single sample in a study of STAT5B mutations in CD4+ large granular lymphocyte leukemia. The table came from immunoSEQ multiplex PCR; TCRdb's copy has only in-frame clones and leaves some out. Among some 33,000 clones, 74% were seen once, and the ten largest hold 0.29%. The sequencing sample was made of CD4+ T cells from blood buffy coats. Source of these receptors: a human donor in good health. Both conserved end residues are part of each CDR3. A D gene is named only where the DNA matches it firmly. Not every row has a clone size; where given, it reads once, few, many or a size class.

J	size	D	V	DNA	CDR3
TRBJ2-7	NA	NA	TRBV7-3	TGTGCCAGCAGCTTAATCCCTAGTACGTCCTACGAGCAGTACTTC	CASSLIPSTSYEQYF
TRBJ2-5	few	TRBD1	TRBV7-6	TGTGCCAGCAGCTCAGGGACAGGCGAGACCCAGTACTTC	CASSSGTGETQYF
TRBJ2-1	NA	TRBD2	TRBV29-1	TGCAGCGTTGTAGCGGGAGGGCCAATTGAGCAGTTCTTC	CSVVAGGPIEQFF
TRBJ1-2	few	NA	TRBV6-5	TGTGCCAGCAGTTACTCCCGGACAGTACTAAAGGATGGCTACACCTTC	CASSYSRTVLKDGYTF
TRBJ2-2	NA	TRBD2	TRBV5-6	TGTGCCAGCAGCTTAAAACTAGCGGGGGTCACCGGGGAGCTGTTTTTT	CASSLKLAGVTGELFF
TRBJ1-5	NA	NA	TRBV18	TGTGCCAGCTCGTTCGGGTCTTATAGCAATCAGCCCCAGCATTTT	CASSFGSYSNQPQHF
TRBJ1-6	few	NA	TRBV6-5	TGTGCCAGCAGCAAGGGTACTCCAGACGGGGCCCTCCACTTT	CASSKGTPDGALHF
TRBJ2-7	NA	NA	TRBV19	TGTGCCAGTAGTATCCTCCAGGGAGCCTCCTACGAGCAGTACTTC	CASSILQGASYEQYF
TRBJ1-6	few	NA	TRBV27	TGTGCCAGCAGCCCAGGGTTTAGGGCTTCACCCCTCCACTTT	CASSPGFRASPLHF
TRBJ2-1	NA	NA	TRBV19	TGTGCCAGTAGCCGGGGTGGGTACAATGAGCAGTTCTTC	CASSRGGYNEQFF